Below are 26 T cell receptor beta chains sequenced from a single sample in a study of molecular identifiers for immune sequencing clone quantification. TCRdb called the PCR reads again in MiXCR, with one record for every CDR3 protein. The profile shows approximately 97,000 distinct CDR3 sequences, about 35% of them singletons. Sequencing used naive CD8+ T cells from blood, with Jurkat cell RNA spiked in. Subset noted: FACS-sorted CD8+CD4-CCR7+CD45RA+ naive T cells. The receptor source for this set is a human donor in good health. Some libraries in this study had Jurkat cell RNA spiked in.

This clonotype has a handful of counts. The chain uses TRBV27 and TRBJ2-7, with 8 bases identical to TRBD1. V lost 2 bases, J lost 5 bases, and 5 bases stayed unmatched. The CDR3 covers 14 residues. Germline V gene lookup returns CDR1 MNHEY and CDR2 SMNVEV (reference sequence). CDR3 in amino acids: CASSLDRGSDEQYF. In DNA, the CDR3 is TGTGCCAGCAGTTTAGACAGGGGAAGCGACGAGCAGTACTTC.

The table lists this clonotype with a few counts. The chain carries TRBV14 and TRBJ1-4; no firm D call. This CDR3 region has 14 residues. The germline V and J ends were trimmed by 5 bases and 10 bases, with 17 bases remaining between them. Germline V gene data show CDR1 as SGHDN and CDR2 as FVKESK. The DNA of the CDR3 is TGTGCCAGCAGCTTGGCTCTCGAGGGTCCAAAACTGTTTTTT. It codes for CASSLALEGPKLFF.

The V call is TRBV11-1, the J call TRBJ2-3; D might be TRBD2 (5 bases). V was trimmed by 5 bases and J by 2 bases, leaving 14 bases between them. The CDR3 runs to 15 residues. Germline V gene data show CDR1 as SGHAT and CDR2 as FQDESV (reference sequence). For the CDR3, the DNA is TGTGCCAGCAGCCCGGCTGGAGGACTCACAGATACGCAGTATTTT. The encoded protein is CASSPAGGLTDTQYF. The full variable domain, rest sourced from reference TRBV11-1 and TRBJ2-3, is EAEVAQSPRYKITEKSQAVAFWCDPISGHATLYWYRQILGQGPELLVQFQDESVVDDSQLPKDRFSAERLKGVDSTLKIQPAELGDSAMYLCASSPAGGLTDTQYFGPGTRLTVL.

This chain connects TRBV29-1 to TRBJ1-1; D is unclear. The CDR3 runs 15 residues. Germline assignment: CDR1 SQVTM and CDR2 ANQGSEA. The V end was cut by 7 bases, the J end by 1 base, with 19 bases between. CDR3: CSANALRLTNTEAFF. As DNA, the CDR3 is TGCAGCGCCAATGCCCTAAGACTGACGAACACTGAAGCTTTCTTT. Full variable domain (remainder filled in from reference TRBV29-1 and TRBJ1-1): SAVISQKPSRDICQRGTSLTIQCQVDSQVTMMFWYRQQPGQSLTLIATANQGSEATYESGFVIDKFPISRPNLTFSTLTVSNMSPEDSSIYLCSANALRLTNTEAFFGQGTRLTVV.

This clonotype was observed a few times. The CDR3 region is CASSFRLVGEQYF. CDR3 DNA: TGTGCCAGCAGTTTTAGACTAGTCGGCGAGCAGTACTTC. The chain recombines TRBV28 with TRBJ2-7, with a tentative D call TRBD2 (6 bases). V shed 3 bases and J shed 6 bases, with 12 bases lying between them. The CDR3 covers 13 residues. Germline V gene data show CDR1 as MDHEN and CDR2 as SYDVKM.

Note on this clonotype: A clone one base away is much larger, so this may be a read error. The V gene is TRBV4-3, the J gene TRBJ2-3; D uncertain. CDR1 is LGHNA, CDR2 YSLEER, per germline. The CDR3 consists of 12 residues. CDR3 sequence (DNA): TGCGCCGGCAGCCAGAGTCCAGATACGCAGTATTTT. Translation gives CAGSQSPDTQYF.

The chain has TRBV20-1 and TRBJ2-2; 7 positions agree with TRBD1. This CDR3 contains 18 residues. The germline V gene encodes CDR1 DFQATT and CDR2 SNEGSKA (reference sequence). V trimming: 2 bases; J trimming: 4 bases; junction bases outside the gene matches: 16. CDR3 residues: CSARFYDWAGGSTGELFF. For the CDR3, the DNA is TGCAGTGCTAGATTCTATGATTGGGCAGGGGGTTCCACCGGGGAGCTGTTTTTT.

The chain couples TRBV4-3 to TRBJ2-3; D not resolved. The J call may be wrong; the DNA end is better matched by TRBJ1-5. This CDR3 comprises 15 residues. The V gene's germline CDR1 is LGHNA and CDR2 YSLEER. Written as DNA, the CDR3 is TGCGCCAGCAGTTATACCGGGAGGGCCGGGGATACGCAGCATTTT. Its translation is CASSYTGRAGDTQHF.

Comment on this clonotype: A much larger clone sits a single nucleotide away, making a read error possible. The chain couples TRBV13 to TRBJ2-1; D not certain. The V gene lost 8 bases and the J gene lost 0 bases, with 8 bases spanning the gap. The V gene's germline CDR1 is PRHDT and CDR2 FYEKMQ (reference sequence). CDR3 length: 13 amino acids. CDR3 residues: CASRPSSYNEQFF. CDR3 bases: TGTGCCAGCCGCCCGAGCTCCTACAATGAGCAGTTCTTC. Using reference TRBV13 and TRBJ2-1 for the parts outside the CDR3, the full variable domain is AAGVIQSPRHLIKEKRETATLKCYPIPRHDTVYWYQQGPGQDPQFLISFYEKMQSDKGSIPDRFSAQQFSDYHSELNMSSLELGDSALYFCASRPSSYNEQFFGPGTRLTVL.

At least ten counts were recorded for this clonotype. The genes are TRBV29-1 and TRBJ2-1, with a weak D call TRBD1 (6 bases). Germline V CDR1 and CDR2: SQVTM, ANQGSEA. This CDR3 spans 12 amino acids. V dropped 2 bases and J dropped 8 bases, with 10 bases sitting between them. In DNA form, the CDR3 reads TGCAGCGTTGAAAAAGGGGGATATGAGCAGTTCTTC. Amino acids: CSVEKGGYEQFF.

Details on this clonotype: A much larger clonotype is one base distant, so this may be a read error. The V and J genes are TRBV4-2 and TRBJ2-5; 9 bases align to TRBD2. The V gene's germline CDR1 is LGHNA and CDR2 YNFKEQ. There are 14 residues in the CDR3. J lost 7 bases, V lost 4 bases, and 7 bases had no gene match. The CDR3 region is CASSPKTSGVTQYF. For the CDR3, the DNA is TGTGCCAGCAGCCCCAAGACTAGCGGAGTGACCCAGTACTTC.

About this clonotype: It may be a read error: a sequence one base away is much more abundant. This rearrangement joins TRBV19 to TRBJ1-1; D remains unclear. The CDR3 is 13 residues long. CDR1 and CDR2 from the germline V gene are LNHDA and SQIVND (reference sequence). The V and J ends lost 6 bases and 6 bases respectively, with 14 bases between them. The CDR3 nucleotides read TGTGCCAGTAGCAATGGACCCAACGCTGAAGCTTTCTTT. Its translation is CASSNGPNAEAFF.

J is TRBJ2-5 and V is TRBV24-1, with D uncertain. Germline values: CDR1 KGHDR, CDR2 SFDVKD. The CDR3 covers 13 residues. Trimming removed 6 bases from V and 9 bases from J, with 16 bases in between. The CDR3 sequence: CATSNQATAAQYF. The CDR3 region has the DNA TGTGCCACCAGTAATCAAGCAACGGCCGCCCAGTACTTC.

This clonotype was found a few times. This chain links TRBV1 with TRBJ2-5; the D call in the table, TRBD2, was not verified against the DNA. TRBV1 is a pseudogene. The CDR3 length is 16 residues. The CDR3 region has the DNA TGCACCAGCAGCCATCCGGGACTAGCGGGAGAAGAGACCCAGTACTTC. It translates to CTSSHPGLAGEETQYF.

This clonotype has a handful of counts. The genes are TRBV12-3 or TRBV12-4 and TRBJ2-5; D uncertain. Trimming stripped 5 bases from V and 0 bases from J, with 13 bases between. CDR3 length: 15 amino acids. The CDR3 region is CASSHPTEYQETQYF. The CDR3, as DNA: TGTGCCAGCAGTCACCCGACGGAGTACCAAGAGACCCAGTACTTC.

Details on this clonotype: The junction shows a germline mismatch at one end, possibly a read error. This CDR3 is CASSGRQADEKLLF. The CDR3 bases are TGTGCCAGCAGCGGGAGACAGGCGGATGAAAAACTGTTATTT. The chain links TRBV9 to TRBJ1-4, with D possibly being TRBD1 (6 bases). This CDR3 contains 14 residues. Germline V CDR1 and CDR2: SGDLS, YYNGEE.

In regard to this clonotype: This may arise from a read error, as a much more abundant clone is one base away. The chain has TRBV28 and TRBJ1-5; possible D gene TRBD1, 5 bases. This CDR3 has 17 amino acids. The germline gives CDR1 MDHEN, CDR2 SYDVKM. DNA for the CDR3: TGTGCCAGCACCCTCGGACCCCCCTCAGGGTGGGGTCAGCCCCAGCAATTT. As protein: CASTLGPPSGWGQPQQF.

This clonotype occurred many times. This chain uses TRBV28 with TRBJ2-7; TRBD2 matches at 8 bases. Germline assignment: CDR1 MDHEN and CDR2 SYDVKM. CDR3 length: 14 amino acids. V was pared by 5 bases and J by 3 bases, with 6 bases of the junction left unmatched. The CDR3, as DNA: TGTGCCAGCAGTACCCGACTAGCGCGCTACGAGCAGTACTTC. This encodes CASSTRLARYEQYF.

This clonotype appeared a few times. The chain couples TRBV5-1 to TRBJ2-2, with D unclear. The length of the CDR3 is 13 residues. CDR1 SGHRS and CDR2 YFSETQ come from the germline V gene. Trimming took off 6 bases at V and 4 bases at J, with 10 bases between the two ends. This chain's CDR3 is CASNDASTGELFF. CDR3 DNA sequence: TGCGCCAGCAATGATGCGAGCACCGGGGAGCTGTTTTTT.

The rearrangement joins TRBV28 to TRBJ2-5, with D maybe TRBD2 (6 bases). Germline loops: CDR1 MDHEN, CDR2 SYDVKM. The CDR3 is made up of 15 amino acids. V gave up 1 base and J gave up 4 bases, with 13 bases separating them. CDR3 DNA sequence: TGTGCCAGCAGTTTATCTAGGCGGGGCATAGAGACCCAGTACTTC. Protein sequence: CASSLSRRGIETQYF. The entire variable domain, with the rest obtained from reference TRBV28 and TRBJ2-5, is as follows: DVKVTQSSRYLVKRTGEKVFLECVQDMDHENMFWYRQDPGLGLRLIYFSYDVKMKEKGDIPEGYSVSREKKERFSLILESASTNQTSMYLCASSLSRRGIETQYFGPGTRLLVL.

As regards this clonotype: A much larger clonotype is one base distant, so this may be a read error. This chain joins TRBV12-3 or TRBV12-4 and TRBJ2-5; D gene unclear. CDR3 length: 13 amino acids. Trimming shortened V by 4 bases and J by 4 bases, and 10 bases separated the two germline ends. CDR3: CASSSGYRETQYF. CDR3 nucleotides: TGTGCCAGCAGTTCCGGGTACCGAGAGACCCAGTACTTC.

This clonotype was seen ten or more times. The J gene is TRBJ2-7, the V gene TRBV12-3 or TRBV12-4; perhaps TRBD1 as D (6 bases). The V and J ends lost 5 bases and 2 bases respectively, with 19 bases between them. The CDR3 has 16 residues. The CDR3 DNA reads as TGTGCCAGCAGTACAGGGTTTGGCAGAAATACCTACGAGCAGTACTTC. It translates to CASSTGFGRNTYEQYF.

This clonotype was seen a few times. The rearrangement joins TRBV7-8 to TRBJ2-1, with 16 nucleotides matching TRBD2. The length of the CDR3 is 17 residues. Germline V gives CDR1 SGHVS, CDR2 FQNEAQ. V shed 2 bases, J shed 9 bases, and the junction held 7 bases outside the gene matches. The CDR3 DNA reads TGTGCCAGCAGCTTAATCGGGACTAGCGGGAGGGCCGGTGAGCAGTTCTTC. As protein: CASSLIGTSGRAGEQFF.

To note about this clonotype: This may be a read error, as it is one base from a much larger clone. This sequence joins TRBV28 and TRBJ1-1, with a tentative D call TRBD1 (5 bases). The CDR3 totals 15 residues. Germline lookup yields CDR1 MDHEN and CDR2 SYDVKM. In nucleotides, the CDR3 is TGTGCCAGCAGTTTTGGGGCACTGATGAACACTGCAGCTTTCTTT. Translation gives CASSFGALMNTAAFF. The variable domain in full, with the rest retrieved from reference TRBV28 and TRBJ1-1, is DVKVTQSSRYLVKRTGEKVFLECVQDMDHENMFWYRQDPGLGLRLIYFSYDVKMKEKGDIPEGYSVSREKKERFSLILESASTNQTSMYLCASSFGALMNTAAFFGQGTRLTVV.

On this clonotype itself: With a much larger clone just one base away, this may be a read error. This sequence joins TRBV12-3 or TRBV12-4 and TRBJ2-5, with a weak D call TRBD2 (5 bases). The CDR3 length is 11 residues. V was trimmed by 8 bases and J by 3 bases, leaving 7 bases between them. Written as DNA, the CDR3 is TGTGCCAGCGGGAGAGAAGAGACCCAGTACTTC. This codes for CASGREETQYF.

This clonotype occurred a few times. This chain connects TRBV9 to TRBJ2-3; D possibly corresponds to TRBD1 (6 bases). Germline loops: CDR1 SGDLS, CDR2 YYNGEE. There are 15 residues in the CDR3. V gave up 4 bases and J gave up 2 bases, with 14 bases separating them. CDR3 DNA sequence: TGTGCCAGCAGCAACCGGGGACATTTCACAGATACGCAGTATTTT. Translated, it gives CASSNRGHFTDTQYF. The whole variable domain, filled in from reference TRBV9 and TRBJ2-3, reads DSGVTQTPKHLITATGQRVTLRCSPRSGDLSVYWYQQSLDQGLQFLIQYYNGEERAKGNILERFSAQQFPDLHSELNLSSLELGDSALYFCASSNRGHFTDTQYFGPGTRLTVL.